This TCR beta chain was profiled in a study of blood T cell repertoires in COVID-19. Study-wide context: The United States, Italy and Spain were the sources of the acute and convalescent COVID-19 samples. PBMCs, B-cell-depleted T cells, or T cells were the source of the cDNA or gDNA that made up the material.

Trimming cost V 4 bases and J 7 bases, with 15 bases left between them. The CDR3 is made up of 14 amino acids. Germline-derived CDR1 and CDR2 are SGHNT and YYREEE (reference sequence). In the original analysis: Amplification of reference gene primers was used by the study to estimate nucleated cell counts. Assay used: immunoSEQ multiplex PCR; TCRdb lists only in-frame clones, some missing. Clonal size and the V and J genes are those of that table, whereas D and trimming came from the DNA. Altogether around 140,000 clones are present, about 89% being singletons, with the ten largest covering 2% to 3%.

The sample was peripheral blood. The receptor's source is a man between 50 and 59 years old with active COVID-19. V is TRBV5-4 and J is TRBJ2-1, with D tentatively TRBD2 (5 bases). The CDR3 coding sequence is TGTGCCAGCAGCCCGGGTCGGGGAATGAATGAGCAGTTCTTC. Amino acid sequence: CASSPGRGMNEQFF.